This T cell receptor (beta chain) derives from a study of CXCR3-negative and CXCR3-positive naive CD8 T cells. The study sorted every CD8+ T cell subset in triplicate at approximately 300,000 cells each. Germline CDR1 is SGHVS and CDR2 is FNYEAQ. CDR3 length: 17 residues. Each TRB cDNA library was prepared by 5' RACE (with UMI labels). TCRdb reworked the 5' RACE reads into one entry per CDR3 protein, no DNA. Its table records some 41,000 distinct CDR3 sequences. The clonotype originates from a human donor in good health. Some clones in this sample may be carry-over from other donors' samples. The chain has TRBV7-6 and TRBJ1-4. The specimen was memory CD8+ T cells from blood. CDR3 sequence reads: CASSLSILRTPNEKLFF.